This T cell receptor (beta chain) derives from a study of blood T cell repertoires in COVID-19. Study as a whole: COVID-19 samples collected from the United States, Italy and Spain covered acute and convalescent phases. PBMCs, B-cell-depleted T cells, or T cells were the source of the cDNA or gDNA that made up the material.

J lost 8 bases, V lost 5 bases, and 7 bases had no gene match. The length of the CDR3 is 14 residues. From germline, CDR1 is LNHDA and CDR2 SQIVND (reference sequence). As regards this clone: Additional DNA sequences in this sample encode the identical CDR3.

In the original analysis: Amplification of reference gene primers provided the estimated nucleated cell counts. Profiled with immunoSEQ multiplex PCR; TCRdb holds only in-frame clones, not every one. That table is the source of V, J and clone size, and D and trimming were worked out from the DNA. Among 210,000 or so clones listed, roughly 87% were seen once. The receptor was isolated from a man aged 35 to 55 with active or convalescent COVID-19. Material for sequencing was peripheral blood. The chain recombines TRBV19 with TRBJ1-2, with TRBD1 matching 11 bases. The chain's CDR3 is CASSSGQGAGGYTF. In DNA form, the CDR3 reads TGTGCCAGTAGTTCCGGACAGGGGGCAGGAGGCTACACCTTC.